This T cell receptor beta chain is from a study of memory CD8 T cells in hepatitis C reinfection. Study-level background: Chronic HCV followed reinfection in a couple of donors who cleared primary infection. Samples before reinfection came 55 to 20 weeks prior to detection. HCV reinfection: RNA-positive following two negative tests at least 60 days apart.

CDR1 is SGDLS, CDR2 YYNGEE, per germline. The CDR3 consists of 15 residues. The ends were cut back, 0 bases at V and 7 bases at J, with 13 bases in the middle. Sequencing used immunoSEQ multiplex PCR; TCRdb keeps in-frame clones, though not all of them. The sample includes more than 45,000 clones, roughly nine tenths of them seen just once. Time point reported: pre-reinfection, 55 to 20 weeks before reinfection detection. The sorted cells went straight to TCR sequencing with no prior in vitro expansion. Control naive CD8 T cells came from a couple of donors at all three reinfection time points. The sequence came from a man between 18 and 35 years old with hepatitis C virus infection. The sequenced sample consisted of naive CD8+ T cells sorted from blood. The chain combines TRBV9 with TRBJ2-2; a weak D match, TRBD1 (6 bases). CDR3 amino acids: CASSVGRGTGGELFF. The CDR3 nucleotides read TGTGCCAGCAGCGTAGGTAGGGGGACCGGCGGGGAGCTGTTTTTT.